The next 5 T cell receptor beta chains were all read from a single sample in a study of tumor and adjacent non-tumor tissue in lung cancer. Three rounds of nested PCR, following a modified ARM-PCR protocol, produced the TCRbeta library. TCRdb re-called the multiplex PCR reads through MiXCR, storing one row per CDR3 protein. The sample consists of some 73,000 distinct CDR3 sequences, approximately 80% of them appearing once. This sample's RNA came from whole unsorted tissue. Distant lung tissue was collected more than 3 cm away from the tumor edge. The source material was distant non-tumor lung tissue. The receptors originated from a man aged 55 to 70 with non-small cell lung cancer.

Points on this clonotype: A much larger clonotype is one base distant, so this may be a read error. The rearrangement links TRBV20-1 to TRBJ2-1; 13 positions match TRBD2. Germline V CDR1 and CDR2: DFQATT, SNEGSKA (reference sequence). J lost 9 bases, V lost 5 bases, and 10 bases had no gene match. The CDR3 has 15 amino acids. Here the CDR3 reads CSAVGLAGPRSEQFF. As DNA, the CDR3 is TGCAGTGCTGTGGGACTAGCGGGGCCGAGGAGTGAGCAGTTCTTC.

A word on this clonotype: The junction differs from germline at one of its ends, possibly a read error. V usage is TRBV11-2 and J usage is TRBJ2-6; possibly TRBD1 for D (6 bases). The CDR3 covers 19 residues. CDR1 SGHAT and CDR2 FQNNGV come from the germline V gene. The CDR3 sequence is CASSLVPKDRPSGAYVMTF. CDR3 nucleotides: TGTGCCAGCAGTTTAGTTCCAAAGGACAGACCCTCTGGGGCCTACGTCATGACTTTC.

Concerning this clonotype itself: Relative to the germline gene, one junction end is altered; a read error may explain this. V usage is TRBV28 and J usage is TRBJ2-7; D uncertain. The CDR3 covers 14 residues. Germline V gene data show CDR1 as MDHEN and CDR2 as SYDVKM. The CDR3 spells CPSRITGVSYEQYF. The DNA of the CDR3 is TGTCCCAGCAGAATAACCGGAGTCTCCTATGAGCAGTACTTC.

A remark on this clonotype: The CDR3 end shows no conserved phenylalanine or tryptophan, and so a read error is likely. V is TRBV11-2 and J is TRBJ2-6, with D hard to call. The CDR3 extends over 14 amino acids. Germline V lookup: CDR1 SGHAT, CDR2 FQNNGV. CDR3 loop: CAINPISGTNVLTL. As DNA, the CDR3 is TGTGCCATCAATCCTATCTCTGGGACCAACGTCCTGACTTTG.

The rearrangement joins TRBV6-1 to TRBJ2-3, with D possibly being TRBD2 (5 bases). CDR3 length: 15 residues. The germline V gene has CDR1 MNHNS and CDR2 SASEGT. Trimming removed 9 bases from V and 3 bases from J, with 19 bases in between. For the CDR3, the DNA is TGTGCCAGAAATGAAAACCCCCGGGGAACAGATACGCAGTATTTT. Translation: CARNENPRGTDTQYF.